The 6 T cell receptor beta chains listed next were all sequenced from one sample in a study of blood T cell repertoires in COVID-19. Only in-frame clones appear in the TCRdb table, and some are missing; sequencing was by immunoSEQ multiplex PCR. Of tens of thousands of clones in the sample, 60% to 85% are singletons; the top ten hold about half. Sequenced material: peripheral blood. These receptors all come from a human donor in a cohort sampled during active COVID-19.

This clone was seen more than once but under ten times. The rearrangement uses TRBV29-1 and TRBJ1-1, with D perhaps TRBD1 (5 bases). CDR1 is SQVTM, CDR2 ANQGSEA, per germline. This CDR3 spans 13 amino acids. The ends were cut back, 6 bases at V and 5 bases at J, with 16 bases in the middle. CDR3 sequence reads: CSVGQGPGTEAFF. The CDR3 region has the DNA TGCAGCGTAGGACAAGGCCCCGGTACTGAAGCTTTCTTT.

This clone came up once. The chain carries TRBV7-6 and TRBJ2-1, with 12 nucleotides matching TRBD2. The CDR3 has 19 residues. The germline V gene encodes CDR1 SGHVS and CDR2 FNYEAQ. V trimming: 2 bases; J trimming: 2 bases; junction bases outside the gene matches: 10. The CDR3 loop is CASSLYPTSGSGAYNEQFF. As DNA, the CDR3 is TGTGCCAGCAGCTTATACCCGACTAGCGGGAGTGGAGCCTACAATGAGCAGTTCTTC.

CDR3 protein: CASSPRGAASSYNSPLHF. The CDR3 nucleotides are TGTGCCAGTAGTCCCAGGGGCGCGGCAAGCTCCTATAATTCACCCCTCCACTTT. V gene TRBV19 combines with J gene TRBJ1-6; a weak D match, TRBD1 (6 bases). The CDR3 is made up of 18 amino acids. The V gene lost 5 bases and the J gene lost 0 bases, with 17 bases spanning the gap. Germline CDR1 and CDR2: LNHDA and SQIVND (reference sequence).

The genes are TRBV29-1 and TRBJ2-1; TRBD2 agrees at 7 bases. From germline, CDR1 is SQVTM and CDR2 ANQGSEA. V shed 7 bases and J 0 bases; nucleotides not matched to a gene: 15. There are 17 residues in the CDR3. CDR3 sequence (DNA): TGCAGCGCCCCGGGTGGGCTAGCGGTGAGCTCCTACAATGAGCAGTTCTTC. It specifies CSAPGGLAVSSYNEQFF.

J is TRBJ2-2 and V is TRBV14; 11 nucleotides match TRBD1. This CDR3 is built from 15 residues. Germline values: CDR1 SGHDN, CDR2 FVKESK. V lost 3 bases and J lost 12; bases outside the gene matches: 9. The DNA of the CDR3 is TGTGCCAGCAGCCACGTTGGACAGGGGGCGGAAAAGCTGTTTTTT. This codes for CASSHVGQGAEKLFF.

The V call is TRBV7-6, the J call TRBJ2-5; the D gene is possibly TRBD2 (6 bases). This CDR3 comprises 15 residues. Germline CDR1 SGHVS, CDR2 FNYEAQ. Trimming stripped 2 bases from V and 2 bases from J, with 12 bases between. The chain's CDR3 is CASSLRGGPQETQYF. The CDR3 DNA sequence: TGTGCCAGCAGCTTAAGGGGAGGACCTCAAGAGACCCAGTACTTC.